This is a list of T cell receptor beta chains from one sample in a study of CD8 T cells in ankylosing spondylitis. TCRdb reprocessed the 5' RACE reads via MiXCR and lists one record per CDR3 protein. Of roughly 260,000 distinct CDR3 sequences in the sample, roughly 20% were seen once. The sequenced material came from blood, either unsorted or a sorted T cell fraction (not recorded which). All receptors derive from a male donor with ankylosing spondylitis or in good health (not recorded which). Each CDR3 is given with its conserved first and last residue. D genes are given only for firm matches. Size is stated for part of the rows, as once, few or many counts, or as a class when the clone is expanded.

CDR3nt	CDR3aa	d_gene	abundance	v_gene	j_gene
TGTGCCAGCACTCAAGGGTGGACGGGCAATCAGCCCCAGCATTTT	CASTQGWTGNQPQHF	-	-	TRBV12-3/TRBV12-4	TRBJ1-5
TGTGCCAGCAGTCGCGGGGAGACCACAGATACGCAGTATTTT	CASSRGETTDTQYF	-	-	TRBV2	TRBJ2-3
TGTGCCACCAGTGATTCTAGCGGGGGAAACAATGAGCAGTTCTTC	CATSDSSGGNNEQFF	TRBD2	few	TRBV24-1	TRBJ2-1
TGTGCCATCAGTGAACAAAGGGTAAATACGCAGTATTTT	CAISEQRVNTQYF	-	few	TRBV10-3	TRBJ2-3
TGTGCCAGCAGGAGTCTAGACACAGATACGCAGTATTTT	CASRSLDTDTQYF	-	-	TRBV12-3/TRBV12-4	TRBJ2-3
TGTGCCAGCAGTCCACTTTTACAGCCCCAGCATTTT	CASSPLLQPQHF	-	few	TRBV28	TRBJ1-5
TGCGCCAGCAGCTTGGGGGGTACAGGGTCGAATGAGCAGTTCTTC	CASSLGGTGSNEQFF	-	-	TRBV5-1	TRBJ2-1
TGCGCCAGCGGCGCAGGGAGGGACACTGAAGCTTTCTTT	CASGAGRDTEAFF	-	-	TRBV5-1	TRBJ1-1
TGCAGCGTTGGGGATACTGAAGCTTTCTTT	CSVGDTEAFF	-	-	TRBV29-1	TRBJ1-1
TGTGCCAGCAGCCTAGCGGGGGCCGGGGAGCTGTTTTTT	CASSLAGAGELFF	TRBD2	many	TRBV7-3	TRBJ2-2
TGTGCCAGCAGCCAAGATGTAGCGCTTAAAGAGACCCAGTACTTC	CASSQDVALKETQYF	-	-	TRBV3-1	TRBJ2-5
TGTGCCGCCGGAACAGGGGTCTCTGGCTACACCTTC	CAAGTGVSGYTF	TRBD1	-	TRBV24-1	TRBJ1-2
TGCGCCAGCAGCTTTATTCTAGTCGGGGGTGAGCAGTTCTTC	CASSFILVGGEQFF	-	few	TRBV5-1	TRBJ2-1
TGTGCCAGCAACCCGGGACTCTCCCAAGAGACCCAGTACTTC	CASNPGLSQETQYF	-	few	TRBV12-3/TRBV12-4	TRBJ2-5
TGTGCCAGCAGTCCGACAGGGGGAGGTGAAAAACTGTTTTTT	CASSPTGGGEKLFF	TRBD1	-	TRBV12-3/TRBV12-4	TRBJ1-4
TGCAGTGCTAGAGTAGGGTCCGTCGAAAGCACAGATACGCAGTATTTT	CSARVGSVESTDTQYF	-	-	TRBV20-1	TRBJ2-3
TGCAGTGCTAGCCGGCGGGGGGGAGAGACCCAGTACTTC	CSASRRGGETQYF	TRBD2	many	TRBV20-1	TRBJ2-5
TGCGCCAGCAGCCAGGAGAGGGGGCGCGAAGCTTTCTTT	CASSQERGREAFF	TRBD1	many	TRBV4-1	TRBJ1-1
TGTGCCAGCAGCGTAGAATCGGCCTCGGAAAAACTGTTTTTT	CASSVESASEKLFF	-	-	TRBV9	TRBJ1-4
TGTGCCAGCAGCCAAGACGGTATGAGATGGGGGACAGATACGCAGTATTTT	CASSQDGMRWGTDTQYF	-	few	TRBV3-1	TRBJ2-3
TGCGCCAGCAGCTTCCAATCGACAGGGAATGAAAAACTGTTTTTT	CASSFQSTGNEKLFF	TRBD1	-	TRBV5-1	TRBJ1-4
TGTGCCAGTAGTATCGGACGGATGTACCAAGAGACCCAGTACTTC	CASSIGRMYQETQYF	-	-	TRBV19	TRBJ2-5
TGTGCCAGCAGCCTGGATAAGGGGGAGCTGTTTTTT	CASSLDKGELFF	-	-	TRBV7-3	TRBJ2-2
TGTGCCAGCAGCCCCCCCACGCGGGTCTCTGGAAACACCATATATTTT	CASSPPTRVSGNTIYF	-	-	TRBV12-3/TRBV12-4	TRBJ1-3
TGTGCCACCAGTGATTCAAGAGGTAACACTGAAGCTTTCTTT	CATSDSRGNTEAFF	-	many	TRBV24-1	TRBJ1-1
TGTGCCAGCAGTTTAGCAGGGGGCCGGGATCAGCCCCAGCATTTT	CASSLAGGRDQPQHF	TRBD1	-	TRBV12-3/TRBV12-4	TRBJ1-5
TGTGCCAGCAGCTCAGAGGGGGCTCGGGGCTACACCTTC	CASSSEGARGYTF	TRBD1	few	TRBV7-8	TRBJ1-2
TGTGCCAGCAGCCGTACAAGCGGCTACACAGATACGCAGTATTTT	CASSRTSGYTDTQYF	-	few	TRBV14	TRBJ2-3
TGCAGTGCATTAACTAGCGGGGGCCCGAACACCGGGGAGCTGTTTTTT	CSALTSGGPNTGELFF	TRBD2	few	TRBV20-1	TRBJ2-2
TGTGCCAGCAGTTGGCTGGGACAGGGGGAAGAGACCCAGTACTTC	CASSWLGQGEETQYF	TRBD1	-	TRBV7-9	TRBJ2-5
TGTGCCGTACAACCTAGCGGGAGGCTGCAAGAGACCCAGTACTTC	CAVQPSGRLQETQYF	TRBD2	many	TRBV10-3	TRBJ2-5
TGCAGTGCTGCGGGGGACTCTAGCACAGATACGCAGTATTTT	CSAAGDSSTDTQYF	TRBD2	many	TRBV20-1	TRBJ2-3
TGTGCCAGCAGTACAGGGGGGGAAAAACTGTTTTTT	CASSTGGEKLFF	TRBD1	-	TRBV12-3/TRBV12-4	TRBJ1-4
TGCAGTACAATGGGCCGTAATAAGACACAAGAGACCCAGTACTTC	CSTMGRNKTQETQYF	-	-	TRBV20-1	TRBJ2-5
TGTGCCAGCAGCCAAGTGAGTGAGGGTTCGCTGTTTTTT	CASSQVSEGSLFF	-	-	TRBV4-2	TRBJ1-4
TGCAGCGTTAAGGGGACAGGGGTCTACAATGAGCAGTTCTTC	CSVKGTGVYNEQFF	TRBD1	few	TRBV29-1	TRBJ2-1
TGTGCCAGCAGCTCGGGACAGGGGTCGGGGACCGGGGAGCTGTTTTTT	CASSSGQGSGTGELFF	TRBD1	-	TRBV5-5	TRBJ2-2
TGTGCCAGCAGTGAACAGGGCTCCCAGCATTTT	CASSEQGSQHF	-	few	TRBV6-1	TRBJ1-5
TGTGCCAGCAGTCTCCCAGCGGGGAGATTGGAGACGCAGTATTTT	CASSLPAGRLETQYF	TRBD2	few	TRBV12-3/TRBV12-4	TRBJ2-3
TGTGCCAGCAGCGCGCCCCGACAGGGGCCCCTCACTGAAGCTTTCTTT	CASSAPRQGPLTEAFF	TRBD1	few	TRBV9	TRBJ1-1
TGTGCCGGAAGGGGGTCCGTCTACAATGAGCAGTTCTTC	CAGRGSVYNEQFF	-	few	TRBV2	TRBJ2-1
TGTGCCAGCAGCGCCCGCCGGGACCAGGGTAACACCGGGGAGCTGTTTTTT	CASSARRDQGNTGELFF	-	-	TRBV9	TRBJ2-2
TGCAGCGTTGACGGCGGCTACACCTTC	CSVDGGYTF	-	few	TRBV29-1	TRBJ1-2
TGTGCCAGCAGTTCCAGAGACAGGGGTAATTTCAACACTGAAGCTTTCTTT	CASSSRDRGNFNTEAFF	TRBD1	few	TRBV6-5	TRBJ1-1
TGCGCCAGCAGCCAAGATTCAGGGGGGGCAGCTTACACTGAAGCTTTCTTT	CASSQDSGGAAYTEAFF	TRBD1	-	TRBV4-1	TRBJ1-1
TGTGCCAGCAGACGGACTAGCGGGAATCCCTACAATGAGCAGTTCTTC	CASRRTSGNPYNEQFF	TRBD2	-	TRBV12-3/TRBV12-4	TRBJ2-1
TGTGCCAGCAGCTTAGATACCGGACGCCCGGCGGGCTACACCTTC	CASSLDTGRPAGYTF	-	-	TRBV11-2	TRBJ1-2
TGTGCCAGCAGTGGTTCTTTTAACTATGGCTACACCTTC	CASSGSFNYGYTF	-	few	TRBV12-3/TRBV12-4	TRBJ1-2
TGTGCCAGCAGCTTGGGCCCCTCGGGGGGCTACACCTTC	CASSLGPSGGYTF	-	-	TRBV5-5	TRBJ1-2
TGTGCCAGCAGCCAAGTGGGGCGGGCCTACAATGAGCAGTTCTTC	CASSQVGRAYNEQFF	-	-	TRBV3-1	TRBJ2-1
TGTGCCAGCAGTTTCCGACAGGGGGCGGGTGAAAAACTGTTTTTT	CASSFRQGAGEKLFF	TRBD1	few	TRBV12-3/TRBV12-4	TRBJ1-4